This T cell receptor beta chain is drawn from a study of early T cells in non-severe SARS-CoV-2 infection. Study-wide context: Bulk RNA from unsorted whole blood was sequenced; chains were unpaired. Notes on the study in general: VDJdb matches were skewed toward anti-spike CD8 T cell responses.

CDR1 and CDR2 from the germline V gene are SEHNR and FQNEAQ (reference sequence). Deletions cut 4 bases from V and 4 bases from J, with 11 bases between. There are 13 residues in the CDR3. This clonotype was seen more than once but under ten times. Its antigen is not identified. Researchers attached unique molecular identifiers to individual cDNA molecules. TCRdb reanalysed the 5' RACE reads using MiXCR and keeps one entry per CDR3 protein. The data show roughly 30,000 distinct CDR3 sequences, about 4.6% seen once. Sequenced: whole blood. The chain uses TRBV7-9 and TRBJ2-7, with a possible D match to TRBD1 (6 bases). The source is an adult who was a healthcare worker with PCR-confirmed SARS-CoV-2 infection or an uninfected control (not recorded which). CDR3 coding DNA: TGTGCCAGCAGCTCCCAGGGGTCTTACGAGCAGTACTTC. The encoded protein is CASSSQGSYEQYF.